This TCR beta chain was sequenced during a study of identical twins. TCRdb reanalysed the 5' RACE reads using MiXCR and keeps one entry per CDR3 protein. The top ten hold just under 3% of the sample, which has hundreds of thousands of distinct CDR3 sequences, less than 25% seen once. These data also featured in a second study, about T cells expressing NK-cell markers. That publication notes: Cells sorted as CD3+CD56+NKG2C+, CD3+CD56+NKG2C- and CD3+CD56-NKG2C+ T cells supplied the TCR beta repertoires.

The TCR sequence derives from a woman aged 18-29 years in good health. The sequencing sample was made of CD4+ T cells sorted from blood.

In DNA form, the CDR3 reads TGTGCCACCGCCAGTGGGGTAACCAAAAACATTCAGTACTTC. This codes for CATASGVTKNIQYF. The V gene is TRBV10-3, the J gene TRBJ2-4, with D unclear. Germline V CDR1 and CDR2: ENHRY, SYGVKD. Trimming pared 10 bases from V and 2 bases from J, leaving 15 bases between. The CDR3 is 14 residues long.